This T cell receptor (beta chain) is from a study of T-cell memory formation after mild COVID-19. V was pared by 6 bases and J by 0 bases, with 27 bases between. The CDR3 runs 20 residues. Points from the study as a whole: Contracting clones, day 15 to 85, had balanced CD4/CD8, and later expanders favored CD4+. CM and EM subsets held most contracting CD4+ clones; EMRA held CD8+ ones. The study detected some responding clones in pre-infection memory, suggesting cross-reactive memory joined.

This clonotype was observed a handful of times. Its antigen is not identified. The TCR alpha and TCR beta cDNA libraries, bearing sample barcodes and UMIs, were generated by 5'RACE using constant-segment primers. TCRdb independently ran MiXCR on the 5' RACE reads; one entry per CDR3 protein. The sample comprises roughly 600,000 distinct CDR3 sequences, roughly 18% of which are singletons, and around 12% rests with the top ten. This chain connects TRBV12-3 or TRBV12-4 to TRBJ1-3, with a possible D match to TRBD1 (6 bases). Sequenced material: PBMCs or a T cell subset sorted from them (not recorded which). The TCR comes from an adult woman who had mild COVID-19 (a few samples of this study predate the infection). Cell type and time point are not known. The CDR3 DNA reads as TGTGCCAGCAGGTTGCCCCGGGGGCGACTACGAAACCCCTCTGGAAACACCATATATTTT. It translates to CASRLPRGRLRNPSGNTIYF.